A selection of T cell receptor beta chains follows, all from one sample in a study of cytomegalovirus exposure and HLA in healthy donors. Profiled with immunoSEQ multiplex PCR; TCRdb holds only in-frame clones, not every one. This sample has tens of thousands of clones, with 65% to 90% found just once. What was sequenced was PBMCs. The receptors come from a man aged 30 to 45 in good health and CMV-seronegative. Each CDR3 is given with its conserved first and last residue. A D gene is named only where the DNA matches it firmly. Only some rows state a clone size, as once, few, many or a class for expanded clones.

clone_size j_call v_call d_call cdr3_nt cdr3_aa
- TRBJ2-3 TRBV4-3 TRBD1 TGCGCCAGCAGCCAGAGGGACAGGGGGGCCGATACGCAGTATTTT CASSQRDRGADTQYF
- TRBJ1-5 TRBV9 - TGTGCCAGCAGCTTAGACAGTTCTAATCAGCCCCAGCATTTT CASSLDSSNQPQHF
- TRBJ2-3 TRBV9 TRBD2 TGTGCCAGCAGCCCCCAAGGACTAGCCGGCACAGATACGCAGTATTTT CASSPQGLAGTDTQYF
few TRBJ2-1 TRBV4-3 - TGCGCCAGCAGCGATGACATCTACTCATACAATGAGCAGTTCTTC CASSDDIYSYNEQFF
- TRBJ2-1 TRBV27 - TGTGCCAGCAGTTTAGGGTGGCGGAATGAGCAGTTCTTC CASSLGWRNEQFF
- TRBJ1-1 TRBV9 - TGTGCCAGCAGCGTCGGCCTGGGGGGCACTGAAGCTTTCTTT CASSVGLGGTEAFF
- TRBJ2-7 TRBV4-3 - TGCGCCAGCAGCCAAGGAACGGGAGAGGGCGAGCAGTACTTC CASSQGTGEGEQYF
- TRBJ2-1 TRBV7-2 - TGTGCCAGCAGCTTAGGGGCAGTCTCCTACAATGAGCAGTTCTTC CASSLGAVSYNEQFF
- TRBJ1-5 TRBV9 - TGTGCCAGCAGCCAAATGGGGGCGACAGGACAGCCCCAGCATTTT CASSQMGATGQPQHF
- TRBJ1-1 TRBV5-4 - TGTGCCAGCAGCTGGCTCGACAGGACCTCTGAAGCTTTCTTT CASSWLDRTSEAFF
- TRBJ2-7 TRBV7-9 TRBD2 TGTGCCAGCAGCTTAGGGACTAGCGGGAGAGAGCAGTACTTC CASSLGTSGREQYF
- TRBJ2-1 TRBV4-2 TRBD2 TGTGCCAGCAGCCCCGGGATAGCGGGGGCCTACAATGAGCAGTTCTTC CASSPGIAGAYNEQFF
- TRBJ2-7 TRBV4-3 TRBD1 TGCGCCAGCAGCCAAGTAGGACAGGGGATCCCCGAGCAGTACTTC CASSQVGQGIPEQYF
once TRBJ1-1 TRBV6-6 - TGTGCCAGCAGGAGCGGGGGGAACACTGAAGCTTTCTTT CASRSGGNTEAFF
- TRBJ1-2 TRBV7-9 - TGTGCCAGCAGCCACCCCGTGGCAGGGATCTATGGCTACACCTTC CASSHPVAGIYGYTF
- TRBJ2-1 TRBV6-6 - TGTGCCAGCAGGAGGGTTTACAATGAGCAGTTCTTC CASRRVYNEQFF
- TRBJ1-1 TRBV14 - TGTGCCAGCAGCCAAGATCTCGGTACTGAAGCTTTCTTT CASSQDLGTEAFF
- TRBJ1-2 TRBV9 TRBD1 TGTGCCAGCAGCGTAAGGGACAGCTCCTATGGCTACACCTTC CASSVRDSSYGYTF
- TRBJ2-7 TRBV9 TRBD2 TGTGCCAGCAGCGCTCGCGGGAGTGGCGAGCAGTACTTC CASSARGSGEQYF
- TRBJ2-1 TRBV5-4 - TGTGCCAGCAGCCCGGGGGGCGACTACAATGAGCAGTTCTTC CASSPGGDYNEQFF
- TRBJ1-2 TRBV10-3 TRBD1 TGTGCCATCAGTGACATCCCCGGGACAGGGGATCGGGGCTACACCTTC CAISDIPGTGDRGYTF
- TRBJ2-1 TRBV5-5 TRBD1 TGTGCCAGCAGTCCGACAGGGTCCTACAATGAGCAGTTCTTC CASSPTGSYNEQFF
- TRBJ1-1 TRBV4-2 - TGTGCCAGCAGCCAAGTCGGTAGCGAGGGGAACACTGAAGCTTTCTTT CASSQVGSEGNTEAFF
- TRBJ2-1 TRBV19 - TGTGCCAGTAGTATTCGAGGGCTTACCTCTAATGAGCAGTTCTTC CASSIRGLTSNEQFF
- TRBJ2-2 TRBV7-2 - TGTGCCAGCAGCCCCTTGGGGGGGGCCTCCACCGGGGAGCTGTTTTTT CASSPLGGASTGELFF
- TRBJ1-1 TRBV28 - TGTGCCAGCAGTTCCGAGGGGGAGGGCCCCCGGAAACAAGCTTTCTTT CASSSEGEGPRKQAFF
few TRBJ1-4 TRBV5-4 TRBD1 TGTGCCAGCAGCTTTTGGGACAGCGAAAAACTGTTTTTT CASSFWDSEKLFF
- TRBJ1-2 TRBV7-9 TRBD1 TGTGCCAGCAGCGGAGGGACAGGGGCTGGCTACACCTTC CASSGGTGAGYTF
- TRBJ1-4 TRBV6-5 - TGTGCCGTGAGGAGAGGGTCTAATGAAAAACTGTTTTTT CAVRRGSNEKLFF
few TRBJ2-1 TRBV6-5 - TGTGCCAGCACAGGGGCAGGCCCCCCCTACGAGCAGTTCTTC CASTGAGPPYEQFF
- TRBJ2-7 TRBV19 - TGTGCCAGTAGTGCGTCCGGGACTGGATACTACGAGCAGTACTTC CASSASGTGYYEQYF
- TRBJ1-5 TRBV10-3 TRBD1 TGTGCCATCAGTGAGTCGAGGACAGGGGGTCAGCCCCAGCATTTT CAISESRTGGQPQHF
- TRBJ2-7 TRBV7-9 - TGTGCCAGCAGCTTATTCGGGGAGGCCTACGAGCAGTACTTC CASSLFGEAYEQYF
- TRBJ2-2 TRBV7-9 TRBD2 TGTGCCAGCAGCTTAGGAGGTAGCGGGAAGAACACCGGGGAGCTGTTTTTT CASSLGGSGKNTGELFF
- TRBJ2-7 TRBV7-6 - TGTGCCAGCAGCTCCGGGGGGCCCACCTACGAGCAGTACTTC CASSSGGPTYEQYF
- TRBJ1-3 TRBV7-6 - TGTGCCAGCAGCTTAGCCCTTAGCTCTGGAAACACCATATATTTT CASSLALSSGNTIYF
- TRBJ2-1 TRBV20-1 - TGCAGTGCTAGAGAAGCATTTGAGCAGTTCTTC CSAREAFEQFF
few TRBJ2-1 TRBV10-3 TRBD2 TGTGCCATCAGGGCCGGGACTAGCTCCTACAATGAGCAGTTCTTC CAIRAGTSSYNEQFF
few TRBJ1-1 TRBV4-1 TRBD1 TGCGCCAGCAGCCAAGCCACAGGGGCCACTGAAGCTTTCTTT CASSQATGATEAFF
- TRBJ2-2 TRBV5-1 TRBD1 TGCGCCAGCAGCTTGGTTTCAGGGGGAATCACCGGGGAGCTGTTTTTT CASSLVSGGITGELFF
few TRBJ1-4 TRBV29-1 - TGCAGCGCAGTCGTCAGGGACAACGGTGAAAAACTGTTTTTT CSAVVRDNGEKLFF
- TRBJ2-6 TRBV7-9 - TGTGCCAGCAGCCGGGGGGCCAACGTCCTGACTTTC CASSRGANVLTF
- TRBJ1-1 TRBV7-8 - TGTGCCAGCAGCCTCAGGTTGATCGACGTGAACACTGAAGCTTTCTTT CASSLRLIDVNTEAFF
- TRBJ1-1 TRBV13 TRBD1 TGTGCCAGCAGCTTGTACAGGGGAAGCACTGAAGCTTTCTTT CASSLYRGSTEAFF
- TRBJ1-2 TRBV6-6 - TGTGCCAGCAGCCCCGGGGGGGCATATGGCTACACCTTC CASSPGGAYGYTF
- TRBJ2-5 TRBV2 - TGTGCCAGCAGTGGGGGGCAAAGGACAGTACTAGGGACCCAGTACTTC CASSGGQRTVLGTQYF
- TRBJ2-1 TRBV19 TRBD2 TGTGCCAGTAGTATATCTAGCGGGGAGAATGAGCAGTTCTTC CASSISSGENEQFF
- TRBJ2-7 TRBV7-8 TRBD2 TGTGCCAGCAGCTTAGGGCGGCTAGCGGGAGGTGGTGAGCAGTACTTC CASSLGRLAGGGEQYF
once TRBJ1-5 TRBV4-3 - TGCGCCAGCAGCCCAGACGCGACAGTGGGGAATCAGCCCCAGCATTTT CASSPDATVGNQPQHF
- TRBJ2-5 TRBV11-2 TRBD1 TGTGCCAGCAGCTTAATGACAGGGGATTTAGAGACCCAGTACTTC CASSLMTGDLETQYF
- TRBJ1-4 TRBV7-7 - TGTGCCAGCAGCCCCGGTAGGGGAACTAATGAAAAACTGTTTTTT CASSPGRGTNEKLFF
- TRBJ1-4 TRBV7-6 - TGTGCCAGCAGCTTAGCGAAGGGGACAACTAATGAAAAACTGTTTTTT CASSLAKGTTNEKLFF
- TRBJ1-6 TRBV6-1 - TGTGCCAGCAGGGACAGACGCCTCGATAATTCACCCCTCCACTTT CASRDRRLDNSPLHF
- TRBJ2-2 TRBV6-6 - TGTGCCAGCAGTCCAGGGACAATTACCGGGGAGCTGTTTTTT CASSPGTITGELFF
- TRBJ2-2 TRBV7-9 - TGTGCCAGCAGAAAGGGGCAGACCGGGGAGCTGTTTTTT CASRKGQTGELFF